The T cell receptor beta chain described here comes from a study of cytomegalovirus exposure and HLA in healthy donors. Donors consisted of healthy bone marrow donors. Regarding the study as a whole: The classifier reportedly diagnosed cytomegalovirus status with high sensitivity and specificity. Some TCR beta chains (roughly 160 of them) were listed as cytomegalovirus-associated.

Primers: 60 Vbeta forward and 13 Jbeta reverse. Measured with immunoSEQ multiplex PCR; TCRdb has only the in-frame clones, and not every one. The sample includes 150,000 to 180,000 clones, roughly 80% of them seen just once. Remarks on this clone: Its antigen is currently unknown.

CDR1 and CDR2 (germline): LNHNV, YYDKDF (reference sequence). This CDR3 region has 14 residues. V lost 7 bases, J lost 2 bases, and 15 bases lay in between. Sequenced material: PBMCs. This receptor was obtained from a man aged 25-45 years in good health and CMV-seropositive. This chain links TRBV15 with TRBJ2-7; D might be TRBD1 (5 bases). The DNA of the CDR3 is TGTGCCACCAAAGACAGTGGGCATGCCTACGAGCAGTACTTC. It is translated as CATKDSGHAYEQYF.